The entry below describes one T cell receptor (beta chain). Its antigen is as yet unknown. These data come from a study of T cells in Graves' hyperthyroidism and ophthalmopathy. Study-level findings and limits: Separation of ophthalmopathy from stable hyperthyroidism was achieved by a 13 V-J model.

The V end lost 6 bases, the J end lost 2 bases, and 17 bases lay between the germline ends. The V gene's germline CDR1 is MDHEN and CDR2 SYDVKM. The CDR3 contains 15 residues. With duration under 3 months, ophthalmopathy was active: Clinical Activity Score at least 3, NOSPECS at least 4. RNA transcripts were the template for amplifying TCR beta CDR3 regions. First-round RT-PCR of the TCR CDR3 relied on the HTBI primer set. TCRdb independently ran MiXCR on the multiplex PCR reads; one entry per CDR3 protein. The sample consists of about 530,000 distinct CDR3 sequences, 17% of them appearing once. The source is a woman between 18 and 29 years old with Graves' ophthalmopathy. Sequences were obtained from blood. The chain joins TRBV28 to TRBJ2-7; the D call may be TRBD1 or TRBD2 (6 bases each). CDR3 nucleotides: TGTGCCAGCAGACCACCGACTAGGGGGACCTACGAGCAGTACTTC. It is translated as CASRPPTRGTYEQYF.